This record concerns one T cell receptor beta chain sequence. The entry originates in a study of T cells in Graves' hyperthyroidism and ophthalmopathy. It was RNA transcripts that yielded the amplified TCR beta CDR3 regions. HTBI primers were used for first-round RT-PCR of the TCR CDR3. TCRdb ran MiXCR on the multiplex PCR reads and lists one entry per CDR3 protein. The sample records about 840,000 distinct CDR3 sequences, roughly 37% being singletons. Exclusion of patients followed from uncontrolled infection, other autoimmune disease, pregnancy or lactation. The CDR3 is 15 residues long. Germline loops: CDR1 MGHRA, CDR2 YSYEKL. V was pared by 0 bases and J by 7 bases, with 12 bases between.

The receptor's source is a man between 18 and 29 years old with Graves' hyperthyroidism. The sequencing input was blood. The chain recombines TRBV4-1 with TRBJ2-2; tentatively, D is TRBD1 (5 bases). The chain's CDR3 is CASSQDMGRIGELFF. CDR3 sequence (DNA): TGCGCCAGCAGCCAAGACATGGGGCGCATCGGGGAGCTGTTTTTT.